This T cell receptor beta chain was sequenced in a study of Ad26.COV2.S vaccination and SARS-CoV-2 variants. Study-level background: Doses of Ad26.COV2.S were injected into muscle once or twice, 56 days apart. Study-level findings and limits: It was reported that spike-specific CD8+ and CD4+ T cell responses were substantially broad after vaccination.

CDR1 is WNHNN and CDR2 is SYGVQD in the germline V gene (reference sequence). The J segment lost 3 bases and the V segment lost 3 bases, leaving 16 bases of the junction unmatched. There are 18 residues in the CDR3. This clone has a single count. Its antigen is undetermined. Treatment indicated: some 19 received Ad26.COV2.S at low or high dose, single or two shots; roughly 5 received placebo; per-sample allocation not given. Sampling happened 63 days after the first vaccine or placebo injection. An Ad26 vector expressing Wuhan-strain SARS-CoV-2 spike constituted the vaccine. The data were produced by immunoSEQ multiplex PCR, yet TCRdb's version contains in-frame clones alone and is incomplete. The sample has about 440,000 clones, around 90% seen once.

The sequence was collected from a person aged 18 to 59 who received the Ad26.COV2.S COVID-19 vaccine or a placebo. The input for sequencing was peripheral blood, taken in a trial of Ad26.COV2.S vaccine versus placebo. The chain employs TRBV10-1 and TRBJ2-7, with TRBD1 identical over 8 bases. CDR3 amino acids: CASSETGTGFSVHYEQYF. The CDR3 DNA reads TGCGCCAGCAGTGAAACCGGGACAGGTTTTTCCGTCCACTACGAGCAGTACTTC.